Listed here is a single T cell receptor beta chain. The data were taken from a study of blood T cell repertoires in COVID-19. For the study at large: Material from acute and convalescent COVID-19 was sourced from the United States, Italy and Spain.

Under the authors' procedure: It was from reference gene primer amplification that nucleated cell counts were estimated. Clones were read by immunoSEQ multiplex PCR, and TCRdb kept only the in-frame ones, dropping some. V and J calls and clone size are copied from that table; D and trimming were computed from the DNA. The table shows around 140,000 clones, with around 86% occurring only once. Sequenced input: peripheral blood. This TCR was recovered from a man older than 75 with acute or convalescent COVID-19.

The CDR3 region has the DNA TGTGCCAGCAGAGTCGGGACTCCCGCAGATACGCAGTATTTT. It codes for CASRVGTPADTQYF. V usage is TRBV27 and J usage is TRBJ2-3; perhaps TRBD2 as D (6 bases). This CDR3 comprises 14 residues. In germline, CDR1 is MNHEY, CDR2 SMNVEV (reference sequence). V was shortened by 6 bases and J by 4 bases, with 14 bases between the two germline ends.